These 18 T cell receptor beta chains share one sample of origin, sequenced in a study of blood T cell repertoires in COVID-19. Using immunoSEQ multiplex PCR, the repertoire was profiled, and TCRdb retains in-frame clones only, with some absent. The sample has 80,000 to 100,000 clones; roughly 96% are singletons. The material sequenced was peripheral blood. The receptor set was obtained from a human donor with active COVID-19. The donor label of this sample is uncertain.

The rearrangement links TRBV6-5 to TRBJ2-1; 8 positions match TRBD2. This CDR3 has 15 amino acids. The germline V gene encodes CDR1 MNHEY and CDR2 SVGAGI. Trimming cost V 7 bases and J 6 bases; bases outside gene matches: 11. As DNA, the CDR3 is TGTGCCAGCACCAGGAGCGGGACTAGTGGCAATGAGCAGTTCTTC. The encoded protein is CASTRSGTSGNEQFF.

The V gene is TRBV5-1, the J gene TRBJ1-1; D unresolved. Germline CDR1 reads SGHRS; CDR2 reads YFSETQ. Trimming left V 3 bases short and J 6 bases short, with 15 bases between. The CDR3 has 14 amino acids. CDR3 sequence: CASSYDETFAEAFF. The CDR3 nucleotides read TGCGCCAGCAGCTATGACGAGACTTTCGCTGAAGCTTTCTTT.

The CDR3 protein is CASSVFGLETGELFF. The CDR3 bases are TGTGCCAGCAGCGTCTTCGGATTGGAGACCGGGGAGCTGTTTTTT. This chain uses TRBV9 with TRBJ2-2; D is ambiguous. The length of the CDR3 is 15 residues. Germline-derived CDR1 and CDR2 are SGDLS and YYNGEE. Trimming removed 2 bases at V and 5 bases at J, with 13 bases between.

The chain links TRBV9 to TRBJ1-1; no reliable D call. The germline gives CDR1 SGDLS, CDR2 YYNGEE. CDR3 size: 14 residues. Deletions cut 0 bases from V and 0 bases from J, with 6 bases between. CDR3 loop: CASSVAPMNTEAFF. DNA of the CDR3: TGTGCCAGCAGCGTAGCCCCCATGAACACTGAAGCTTTCTTT.

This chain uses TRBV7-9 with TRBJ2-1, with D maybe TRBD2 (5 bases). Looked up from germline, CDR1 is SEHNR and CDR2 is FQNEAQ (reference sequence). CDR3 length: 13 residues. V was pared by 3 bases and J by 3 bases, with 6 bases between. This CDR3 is CASSFGDYNEQFF. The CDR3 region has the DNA TGTGCCAGCAGCTTCGGGGACTACAATGAGCAGTTCTTC.

This chain's CDR3 is CASSRQTLSGNTIYF. The CDR3 nucleotides are TGTGCCAGCAGCCGACAGACATTATCTGGAAACACCATATATTTT. The chain employs TRBV11-3 and TRBJ1-3, with D tentatively TRBD1 (5 bases). Trimming cost V 5 bases and J 1 base, with 12 bases left between them. This CDR3 contains 15 residues. Germline V gives CDR1 SGHNT, CDR2 YENEEA.

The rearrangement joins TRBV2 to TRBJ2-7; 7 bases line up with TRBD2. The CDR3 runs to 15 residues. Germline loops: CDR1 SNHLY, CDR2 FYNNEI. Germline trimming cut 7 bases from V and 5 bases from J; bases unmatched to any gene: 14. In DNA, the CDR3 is TGTGCCAGCAAACTAGGGCTAGCGGTGTCTAACGAGCAGTACTTC. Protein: CASKLGLAVSNEQYF.

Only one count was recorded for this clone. The CDR3 sequence: CASSPRPEAGAKDTQYF. DNA of the CDR3: TGTGCCAGCAGTCCACGCCCCGAAGCGGGGGCGAAAGATACGCAGTATTTT. V gene TRBV27 combines with J gene TRBJ2-3; 8 bases agree with TRBD2. The germline V gene encodes CDR1 MNHEY and CDR2 SMNVEV (reference sequence). This CDR3 region has 17 residues. With V trimmed by 5 bases and J by 5 bases, 15 bases remained unmatched.

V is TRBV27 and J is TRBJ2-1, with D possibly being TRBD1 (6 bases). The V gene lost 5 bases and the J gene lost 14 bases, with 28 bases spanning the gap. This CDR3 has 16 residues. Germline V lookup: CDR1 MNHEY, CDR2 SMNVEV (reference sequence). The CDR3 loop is CASSPTPRTYREGEFF. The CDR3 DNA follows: TGTGCCAGCAGTCCGACTCCTCGGACATACAGGGAAGGTGAGTTCTTC.

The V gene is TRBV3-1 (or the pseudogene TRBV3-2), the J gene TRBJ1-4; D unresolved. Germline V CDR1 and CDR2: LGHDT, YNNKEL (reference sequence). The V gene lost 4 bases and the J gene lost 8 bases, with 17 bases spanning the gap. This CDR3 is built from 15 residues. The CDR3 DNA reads TGTGCCAGCAGCCTGTCCAACGGCGGGAGGGAAAAACTGTTTTTT. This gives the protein CASSLSNGGREKLFF.

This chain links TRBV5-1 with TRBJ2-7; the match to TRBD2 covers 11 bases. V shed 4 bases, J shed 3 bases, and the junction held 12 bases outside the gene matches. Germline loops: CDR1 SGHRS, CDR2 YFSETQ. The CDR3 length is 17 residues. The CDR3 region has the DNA TGCGCCAGCAGCCCCGGACTGGGACTAGCGGAGTACTACGAGCAGTACTTC. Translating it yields CASSPGLGLAEYYEQYF.

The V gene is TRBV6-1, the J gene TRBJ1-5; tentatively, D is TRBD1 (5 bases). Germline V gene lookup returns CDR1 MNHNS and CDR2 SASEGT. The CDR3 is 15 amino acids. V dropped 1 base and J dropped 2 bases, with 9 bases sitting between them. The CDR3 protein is CASSEVGGGNQPQHF. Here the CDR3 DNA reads TGTGCCAGCAGTGAAGTCGGGGGTGGCAATCAGCCCCAGCATTTT.

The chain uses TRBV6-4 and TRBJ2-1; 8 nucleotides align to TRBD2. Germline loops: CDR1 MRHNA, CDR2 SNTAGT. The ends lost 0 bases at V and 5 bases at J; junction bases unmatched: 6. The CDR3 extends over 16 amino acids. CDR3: CASSDSGVAGHNEQFF. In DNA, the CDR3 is TGTGCCAGCAGTGACTCGGGGGTAGCGGGACACAATGAGCAGTTCTTC.

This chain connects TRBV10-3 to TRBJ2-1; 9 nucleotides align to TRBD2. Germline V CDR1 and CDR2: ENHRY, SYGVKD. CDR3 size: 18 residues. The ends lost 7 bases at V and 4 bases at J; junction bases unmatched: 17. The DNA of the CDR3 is TGTGCCATCAAGGGGGACACCTCGACTAGCGGAGCTTACAATGAGCAGTTCTTC. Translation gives CAIKGDTSTSGAYNEQFF.

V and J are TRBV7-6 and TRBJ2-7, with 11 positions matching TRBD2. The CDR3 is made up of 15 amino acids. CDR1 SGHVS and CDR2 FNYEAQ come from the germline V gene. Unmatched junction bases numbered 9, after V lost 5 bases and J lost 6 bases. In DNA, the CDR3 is TGTGCCAGCAGCCCGGCTAGCGGGAGGCCGTTCGAGCAGTACTTC. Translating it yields CASSPASGRPFEQYF. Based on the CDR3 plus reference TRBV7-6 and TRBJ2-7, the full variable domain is GAGVSQSPRYKVTKRGQDVALRCDPISGHVSLYWYRQALGQGPEFLTYFNYEAQQDKSGLPNDRFSAERPEGSISTLTIQRTEQRDSAMYRCASSPASGRPFEQYFGPGTRLTVT.

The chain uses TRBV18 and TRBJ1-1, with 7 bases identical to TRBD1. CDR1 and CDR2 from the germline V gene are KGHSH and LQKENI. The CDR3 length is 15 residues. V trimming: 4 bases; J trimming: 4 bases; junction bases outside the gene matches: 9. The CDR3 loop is CASSRDGTDATEAFF. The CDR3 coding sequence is TGTGCCAGCTCACGAGACGGGACAGACGCCACTGAAGCTTTCTTT.

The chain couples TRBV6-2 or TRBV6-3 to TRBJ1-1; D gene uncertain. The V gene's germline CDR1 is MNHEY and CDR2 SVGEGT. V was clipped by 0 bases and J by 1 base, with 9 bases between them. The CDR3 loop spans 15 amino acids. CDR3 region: CASSYSTEANTEAFF. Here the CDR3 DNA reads TGTGCCAGCAGTTACTCGACGGAGGCGAACACTGAAGCTTTCTTT.

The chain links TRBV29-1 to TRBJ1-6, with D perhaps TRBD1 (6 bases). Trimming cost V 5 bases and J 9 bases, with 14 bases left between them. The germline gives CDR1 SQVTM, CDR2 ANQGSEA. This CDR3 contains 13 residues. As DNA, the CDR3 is TGCAGCGTTCGACAGGACTTAGGTTCACCCCTCCACTTT. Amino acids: CSVRQDLGSPLHF.